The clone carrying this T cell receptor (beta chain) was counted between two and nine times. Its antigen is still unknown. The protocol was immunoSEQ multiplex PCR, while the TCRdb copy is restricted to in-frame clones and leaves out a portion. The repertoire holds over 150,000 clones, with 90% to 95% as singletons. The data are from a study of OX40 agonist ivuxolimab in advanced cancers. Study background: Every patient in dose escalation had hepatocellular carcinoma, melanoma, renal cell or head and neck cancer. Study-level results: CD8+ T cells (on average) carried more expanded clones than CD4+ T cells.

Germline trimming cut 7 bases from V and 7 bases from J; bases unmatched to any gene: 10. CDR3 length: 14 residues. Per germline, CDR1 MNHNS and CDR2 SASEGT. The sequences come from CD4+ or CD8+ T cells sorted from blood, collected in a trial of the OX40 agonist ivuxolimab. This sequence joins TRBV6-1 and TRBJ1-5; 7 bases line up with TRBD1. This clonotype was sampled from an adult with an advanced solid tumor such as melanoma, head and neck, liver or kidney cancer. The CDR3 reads CASNRQGLGQPQHF. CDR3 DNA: TGTGCCAGCAACCGACAGGGTTTGGGCCAGCCCCAGCATTTT.